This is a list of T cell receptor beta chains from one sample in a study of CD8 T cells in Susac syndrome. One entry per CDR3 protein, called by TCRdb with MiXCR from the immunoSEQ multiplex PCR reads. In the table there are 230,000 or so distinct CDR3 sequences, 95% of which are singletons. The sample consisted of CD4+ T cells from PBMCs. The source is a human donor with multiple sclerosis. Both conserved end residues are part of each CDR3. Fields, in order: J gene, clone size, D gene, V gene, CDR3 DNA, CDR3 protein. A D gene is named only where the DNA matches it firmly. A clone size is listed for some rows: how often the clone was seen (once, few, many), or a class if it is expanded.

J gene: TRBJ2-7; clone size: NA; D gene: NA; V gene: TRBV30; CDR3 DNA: TGTGCCTGGAGTACGGGCAACTACGAGCAGTACTTC; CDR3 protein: CAWSTGNYEQYF
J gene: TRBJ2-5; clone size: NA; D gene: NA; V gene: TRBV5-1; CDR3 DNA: TGCGCCAGCAGCAAAAGGGTCGGTAGCACGGAAGAGACCCAGTACTTC; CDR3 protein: CASSKRVGSTEETQYF
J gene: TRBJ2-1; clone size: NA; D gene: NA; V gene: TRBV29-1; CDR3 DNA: TGCAGCGTCCCAACGGGAGTGGCCTACAATGAGCAGTTCTTC; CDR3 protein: CSVPTGVAYNEQFF
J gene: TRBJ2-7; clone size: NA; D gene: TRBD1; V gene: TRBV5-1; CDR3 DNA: TGCGCCAGCAGCCCCCGTCGGACAGGGGGCCACTACGAGCAGTACTTC; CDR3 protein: CASSPRRTGGHYEQYF
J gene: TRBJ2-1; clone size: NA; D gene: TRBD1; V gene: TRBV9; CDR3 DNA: TGTGCCAGCAGCACAGGGGGCGCCTACAATGAGCAGTTCTTC; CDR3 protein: CASSTGGAYNEQFF
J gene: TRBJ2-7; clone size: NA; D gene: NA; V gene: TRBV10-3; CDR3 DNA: TGTGCCACCGAAGAACCGGGAGACTACGAGCAGTACTTC; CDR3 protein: CATEEPGDYEQYF
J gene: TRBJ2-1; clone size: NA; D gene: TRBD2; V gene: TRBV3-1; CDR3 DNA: TGTGCCAGCAGCCAACCTACTAGCGGGAGAGGTAATGAGCAGTTCTTC; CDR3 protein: CASSQPTSGRGNEQFF
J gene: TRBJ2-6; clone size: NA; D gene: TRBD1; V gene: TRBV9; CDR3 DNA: TGTGCCAGCAGCCCGCGACAGGGAAACCCTGGGGCCAACGTCCTGACTTTC; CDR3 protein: CASSPRQGNPGANVLTF
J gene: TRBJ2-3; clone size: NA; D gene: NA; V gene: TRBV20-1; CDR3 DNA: TGCAGTGCTAGAGTCGGAGGGGGCCCCGCGGATACGCAGTATTTT; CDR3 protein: CSARVGGGPADTQYF
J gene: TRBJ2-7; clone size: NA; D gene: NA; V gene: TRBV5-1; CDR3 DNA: TGCGCCAGCAGCATGGAGTTTACAAGACACGGATCAGGGGACGAGCAGTACTTC; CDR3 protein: CASSMEFTRHGSGDEQYF
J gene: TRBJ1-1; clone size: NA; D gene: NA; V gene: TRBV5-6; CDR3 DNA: TGTGCCAGCAGCTTGACACCGAACACTGAAGCTTTCTTT; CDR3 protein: CASSLTPNTEAFF
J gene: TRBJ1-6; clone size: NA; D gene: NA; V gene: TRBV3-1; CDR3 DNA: TGTGCCAGCAGCCAAGACAGCTCTTCCCTCCACTTT; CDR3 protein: CASSQDSSSLHF
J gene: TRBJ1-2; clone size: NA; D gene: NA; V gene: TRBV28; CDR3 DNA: TGTGCCAGCAGGTCGGACGGTTATGGCTACACCTTC; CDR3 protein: CASRSDGYGYTF
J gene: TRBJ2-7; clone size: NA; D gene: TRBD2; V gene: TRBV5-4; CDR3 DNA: TGTGCCAGCAGCCCACACCTAGCGGGGGCAGAATACGAGCAGTACTTC; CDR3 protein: CASSPHLAGAEYEQYF
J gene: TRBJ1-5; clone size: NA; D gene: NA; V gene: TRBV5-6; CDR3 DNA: TGTGCCAGCAGCTTGGAGACAGGAAACAATCAGCCCCAGCATTTT; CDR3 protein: CASSLETGNNQPQHF
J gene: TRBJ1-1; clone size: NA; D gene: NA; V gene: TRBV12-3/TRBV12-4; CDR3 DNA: TGTGCCAGCAGTTTTTTAGGGGCTGAAGCTTTCTTT; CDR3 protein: CASSFLGAEAFF
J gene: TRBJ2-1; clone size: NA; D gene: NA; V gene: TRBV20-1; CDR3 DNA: TGCAGTGCTCTTCCGGAAAATGAGCAGTTCTTC; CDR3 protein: CSALPENEQFF
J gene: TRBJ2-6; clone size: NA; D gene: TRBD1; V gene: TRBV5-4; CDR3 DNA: TGTGCCAGCAGCGTACCACAGGGGTATGGGGCCAACGTCCTGACTTTC; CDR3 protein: CASSVPQGYGANVLTF
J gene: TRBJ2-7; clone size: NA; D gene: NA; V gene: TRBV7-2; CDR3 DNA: TGTGCCAGCAGCTCGGGATGGGGCTACGAGCAGTACTTC; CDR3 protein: CASSSGWGYEQYF
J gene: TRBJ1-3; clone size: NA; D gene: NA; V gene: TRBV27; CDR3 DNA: TGTGCCAGCATCTCCGGAAACACCATATATTTT; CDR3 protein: CASISGNTIYF
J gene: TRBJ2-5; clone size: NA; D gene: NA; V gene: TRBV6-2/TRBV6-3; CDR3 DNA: TGTGCCAGCAGCAGGACGGGGACAGAGACCCAGTACTTC; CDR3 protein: CASSRTGTETQYF
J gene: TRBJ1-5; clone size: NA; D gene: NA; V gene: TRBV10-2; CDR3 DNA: TGCGCCAGCAGTGAAAACGGAAACAATCAGCCCCAGCATTTT; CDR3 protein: CASSENGNNQPQHF
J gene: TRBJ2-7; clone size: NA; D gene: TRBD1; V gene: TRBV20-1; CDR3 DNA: TGCAGTGCTAGAGGGGACAGGGGATACGAGCAGTACTTC; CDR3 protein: CSARGDRGYEQYF
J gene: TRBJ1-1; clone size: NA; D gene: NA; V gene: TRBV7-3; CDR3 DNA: TGTGCCAGCAGCCCTGGGCCACTCACTGAAGCTTTCTTT; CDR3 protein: CASSPGPLTEAFF
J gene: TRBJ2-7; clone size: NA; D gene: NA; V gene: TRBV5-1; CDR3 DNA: TGCGCCAGCAGCTTGGAGGGACCCTACGAGCAGTACTTC; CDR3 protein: CASSLEGPYEQYF
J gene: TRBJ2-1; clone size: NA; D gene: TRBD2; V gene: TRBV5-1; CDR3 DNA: TGCGCCAGCAGCTTGACGTACGGGAGGGCCTATGGAGATGAGCAGTTCTTC; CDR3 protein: CASSLTYGRAYGDEQFF
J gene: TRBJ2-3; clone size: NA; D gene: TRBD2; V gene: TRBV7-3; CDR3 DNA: TGTGCCAGCAGCTTACTAGCGGGCACAGATACGCAGTATTTT; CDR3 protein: CASSLLAGTDTQYF
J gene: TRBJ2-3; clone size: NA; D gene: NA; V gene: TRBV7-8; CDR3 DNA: TGTGCCAGCAGCTACGGACACTCCACAGATACGCAGTATTTT; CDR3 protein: CASSYGHSTDTQYF
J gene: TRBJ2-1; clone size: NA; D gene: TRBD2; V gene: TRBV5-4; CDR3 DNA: TGTGCCAGCAGCACGGGACTAGCGGGACCGAGCTCCTACAATGAGCAGTTCTTC; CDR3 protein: CASSTGLAGPSSYNEQFF
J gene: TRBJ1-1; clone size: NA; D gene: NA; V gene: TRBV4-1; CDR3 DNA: TGCGCCAGCACCCCCCCCCGCGGTACTGAAGCTTTCTTT; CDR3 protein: CASTPPRGTEAFF
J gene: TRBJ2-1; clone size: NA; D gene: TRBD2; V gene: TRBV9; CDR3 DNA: TGTGCCAGCAGCACCACAGGGACTAGCGGTTACAATGAGCAGTTCTTC; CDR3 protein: CASSTTGTSGYNEQFF
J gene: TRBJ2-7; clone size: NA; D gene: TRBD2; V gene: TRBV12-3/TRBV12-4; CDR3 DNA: TGTGCCAGCGCGCTAGCGGGAGGGAGTGGCTACGAGCAGTACTTC; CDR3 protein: CASALAGGSGYEQYF
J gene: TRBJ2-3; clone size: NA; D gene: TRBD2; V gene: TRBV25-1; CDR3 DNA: TGTGCCAGCAGTGAAACGGGAGGTGGCACAGATACGCAGTATTTT; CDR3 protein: CASSETGGGTDTQYF
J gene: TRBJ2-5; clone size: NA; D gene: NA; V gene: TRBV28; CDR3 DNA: TGTGCCAGCCTGAATGGTAGGGGCAGTCCACAAGAGACCCAGTACTTC; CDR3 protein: CASLNGRGSPQETQYF
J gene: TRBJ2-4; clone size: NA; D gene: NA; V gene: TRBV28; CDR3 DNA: TGTGCCAGCTCAAAGACAGCCAAAAACATTCAGTACTTC; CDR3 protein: CASSKTAKNIQYF
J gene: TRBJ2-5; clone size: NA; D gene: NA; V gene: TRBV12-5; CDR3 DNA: TGTGCTAGTGGTTTGGTACGGACCCAAGAGACCCAGTACTTC; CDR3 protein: CASGLVRTQETQYF
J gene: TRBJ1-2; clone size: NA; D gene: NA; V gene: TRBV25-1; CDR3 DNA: TGTGCCAGCAGTGAAAAGGCCGGGAGCTATGGCTACACCTTC; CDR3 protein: CASSEKAGSYGYTF
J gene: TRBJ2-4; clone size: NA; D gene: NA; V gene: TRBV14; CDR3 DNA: TGTGCCAGCAGCCAGGCGGGAAACATTCAGTACTTC; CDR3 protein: CASSQAGNIQYF
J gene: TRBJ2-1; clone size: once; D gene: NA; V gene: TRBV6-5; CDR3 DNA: TGTGCCAGCAGTTACTCCGGAAACTACCCCAATGAGCAGTTCTTC; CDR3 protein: CASSYSGNYPNEQFF
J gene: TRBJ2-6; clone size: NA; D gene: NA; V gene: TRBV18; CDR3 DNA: TGTGCCAGCTCACCCCCCTCTGGGGCCAACGTCCTGACTTTC; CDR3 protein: CASSPPSGANVLTF
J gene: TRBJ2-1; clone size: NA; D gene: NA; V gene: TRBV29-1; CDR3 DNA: TGCAGCTCCCTGCCGGGTGGCCCCTACAATGAGCAGTTCTTC; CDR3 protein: CSSLPGGPYNEQFF
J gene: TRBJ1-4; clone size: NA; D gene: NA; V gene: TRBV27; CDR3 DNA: TGTGCCAGCAGTTCTCTGGGCAGGGTTGCTAATGAAAAACTGTTTTTT; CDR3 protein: CASSSLGRVANEKLFF
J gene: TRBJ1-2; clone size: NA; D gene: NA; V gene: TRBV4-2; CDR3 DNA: TGTGCCAGCAGCCAAGAGAGGGGAAGCTATGGCTACACCTTC; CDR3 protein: CASSQERGSYGYTF
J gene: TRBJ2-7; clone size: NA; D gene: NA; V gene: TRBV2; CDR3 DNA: TGTGCCAGCAGGGCGCCGGATAGCTACTCCTACGAGCAGTACTTC; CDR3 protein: CASRAPDSYSYEQYF
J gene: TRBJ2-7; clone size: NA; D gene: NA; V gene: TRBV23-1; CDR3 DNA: TGCGCCAGCAGTCAAGTGACTTTATTCTACGAGCAGTACTTC; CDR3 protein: CASSQVTLFYEQYF
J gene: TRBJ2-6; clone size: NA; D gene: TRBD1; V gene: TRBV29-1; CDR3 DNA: TGCAGCGTACCCGGGACAGCTTCTGGGGCCAACGTCCTGACTTTC; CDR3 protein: CSVPGTASGANVLTF